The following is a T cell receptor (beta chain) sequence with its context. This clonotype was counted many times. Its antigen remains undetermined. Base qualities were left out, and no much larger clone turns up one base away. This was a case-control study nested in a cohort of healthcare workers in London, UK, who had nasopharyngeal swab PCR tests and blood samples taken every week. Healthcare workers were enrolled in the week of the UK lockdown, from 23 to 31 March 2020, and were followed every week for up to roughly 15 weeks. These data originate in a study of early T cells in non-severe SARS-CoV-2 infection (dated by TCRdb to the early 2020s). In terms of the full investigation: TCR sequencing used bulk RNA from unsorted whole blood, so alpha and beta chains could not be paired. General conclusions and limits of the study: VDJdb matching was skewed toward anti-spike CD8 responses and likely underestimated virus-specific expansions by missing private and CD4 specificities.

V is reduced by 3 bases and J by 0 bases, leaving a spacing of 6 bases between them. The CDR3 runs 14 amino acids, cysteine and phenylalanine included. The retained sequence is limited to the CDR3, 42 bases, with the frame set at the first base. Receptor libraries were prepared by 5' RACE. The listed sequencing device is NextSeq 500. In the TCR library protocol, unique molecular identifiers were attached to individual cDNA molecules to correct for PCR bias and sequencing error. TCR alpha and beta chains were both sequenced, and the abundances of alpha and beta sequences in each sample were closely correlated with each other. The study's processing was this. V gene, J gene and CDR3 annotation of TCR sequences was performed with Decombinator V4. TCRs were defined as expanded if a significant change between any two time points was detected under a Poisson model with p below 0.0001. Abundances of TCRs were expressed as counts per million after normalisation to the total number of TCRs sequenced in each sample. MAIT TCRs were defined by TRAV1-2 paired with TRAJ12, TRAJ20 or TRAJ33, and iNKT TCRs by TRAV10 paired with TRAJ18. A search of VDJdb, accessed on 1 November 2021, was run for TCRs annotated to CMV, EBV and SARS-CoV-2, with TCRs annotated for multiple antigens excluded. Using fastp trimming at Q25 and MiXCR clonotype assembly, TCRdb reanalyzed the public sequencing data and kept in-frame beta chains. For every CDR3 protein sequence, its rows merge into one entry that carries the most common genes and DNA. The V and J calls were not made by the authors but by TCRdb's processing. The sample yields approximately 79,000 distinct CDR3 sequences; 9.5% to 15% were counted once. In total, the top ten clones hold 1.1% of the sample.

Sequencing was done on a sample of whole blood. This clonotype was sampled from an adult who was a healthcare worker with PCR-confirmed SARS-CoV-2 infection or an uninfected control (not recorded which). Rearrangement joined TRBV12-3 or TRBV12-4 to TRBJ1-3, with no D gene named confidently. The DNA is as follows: TGTGCCAGCAGTTTGGAAAGCTCTGGAAACACCATATATTTT. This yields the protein CASSLESSGNTIYF.